This TCR beta chain was captured in a study of cytomegalovirus exposure and HLA in healthy donors. Overall study context: From donors who were HLA-typed, an early data release held around 85 million unique TCRs.

Germline V gene sequence: CDR1 SGHRS, CDR2 YFSETQ. The CDR3 covers 15 residues. Trimming cost V 1 base and J 0 bases, with 8 bases left between them. The study, taken as a whole, reports: 16,951 TCR beta sequences were associated with HLA alleles at 0.05 false discovery rate in a later analysis. The study recorded about 150 TCR beta chains that were cytomegalovirus-associated.

A multiplex PCR was run with 60 Vbeta primers and 13 Jbeta primers. The table came from immunoSEQ multiplex PCR; TCRdb's copy has only in-frame clones and leaves some out. The sample lists a few hundred thousand clones, about 81% occurring once. As for this clone: Its antigen is still unknown.

This chain uses TRBV5-1 with TRBJ1-3; D gene unclear. This TCR was recovered from a woman aged 55-69 years in good health and CMV-seropositive. The sample comprised PBMCs. CDR3 loop: CASSLPVTSGNTIYF. DNA of the CDR3: TGCGCCAGCAGCTTGCCGGTCACCTCTGGAAACACCATATATTTT.